This TCR beta chain was identified during a study of CDR3 diversity in severe acne. This clonotype was counted at least ten times. A single record per CDR3 protein comes from TCRdb applying MiXCR to the PCR reads. The repertoire holds some 90,000 distinct CDR3 sequences, with 45% to 50% as singletons. Trimming cost V 4 bases and J 3 bases, with 10 bases left between them. The length of the CDR3 is 14 residues. Looked up from germline, CDR1 is MNHEY and CDR2 is SVGEGT. Input material: blood. The source is a male donor in good health, serving as a control. The chain combines TRBV6-2 or TRBV6-3 with TRBJ2-1; maybe TRBD2 (6 bases). Here the CDR3 DNA reads TGTGCCAGCAGTTCCAGCGGGCACTACAATGAGCAGTTCTTC. It encodes CASSSSGHYNEQFF.